This entry lists 15 T cell receptor beta chains sequenced from one sample in a study of CD8 T cells in Susac syndrome. An amount of RNA that ranged from roughly 0.5 to 1 ug was reverse transcribed with random hexamers. In TCRdb, the immunoSEQ multiplex PCR reads were re-called with MiXCR into one record per CDR3 protein. The table has around 160,000 distinct CDR3 sequences, roughly 94% seen once; the top ten hold 0.085% to 0.095%. Input material: CD4+ T cells from PBMCs. These receptor sequences come from a human donor with multiple sclerosis.

The chain links TRBV5-6 to TRBJ1-2; possible D gene TRBD1, 6 bases. Trimming shortened V by 3 bases and J by 5 bases, and 20 bases separated the two germline ends. CDR3 length equals 16 residues. Germline V gene sequence: CDR1 SGHDT, CDR2 YYEEEE. Written as DNA, the CDR3 is TGTGCCAGCAGCTCCCGGGACACGGACGCCGTATATGGCTACACCTTC. This translates into CASSSRDTDAVYGYTF.

This clonotype came up a few times. This chain links TRBV7-8 with TRBJ2-6; D not resolved. Germline values: CDR1 SGHVS, CDR2 FQNEAQ. This CDR3 is 16 amino acids long. V lost 5 bases and J 0 bases, leaving 11 bases between the germline ends. The DNA of the CDR3 is TGTGCCAGCAGCATCAGTGGCAACTCTGGGGCCAACGTCCTGACTTTC. Translating it yields CASSISGNSGANVLTF. Based on the CDR3 plus reference TRBV7-8 and TRBJ2-6, the full variable domain is GAGVSQSPRYKVAKRGQDVALRCDPISGHVSLFWYQQALGQGPEFLTYFQNEAQLDKSGLPSDRFFAERPEGSVSTLKIQRTQQEDSAVYLCASSISGNSGANVLTFGAGSRLTVL.

This chain links TRBV20-1 with TRBJ2-6, with 11 bases fitting TRBD1. The CDR3 length is 19 residues. Trimming took 2 bases from V and 3 from J; bases not matched to a gene: 12. In germline, CDR1 is DFQATT, CDR2 SNEGSKA (reference sequence). CDR3 coding DNA: TGCAGTGCTAGAATTGTTGGGGACAGGGGGAGCGGTGGGGCCAACGTCCTGACTTTC. This sequence encodes CSARIVGDRGSGGANVLTF.

The chain joins TRBV6-4 to TRBJ2-6; D could derive from TRBD1 or TRBD2 (5 bases each). Trimming stripped 4 bases from V and 0 bases from J, with 13 bases between. The CDR3 is 17 residues long. Germline V CDR1 and CDR2: MRHNA, SNTAGT. The CDR3 DNA reads as TGTGCCAGCAGTGCCGGGACGGCGAACTCTGGGGCCAACGTCCTGACTTTC. Translating gives CASSAGTANSGANVLTF.

The chain is built from TRBV7-8 and TRBJ2-2; D may be TRBD1 (5 bases). Germline V CDR1 and CDR2: SGHVS, FQNEAQ. This CDR3 has 18 amino acids. Between the trimmed V and J ends, which lost 5 bases and 2 bases, there was a span of 21 bases. CDR3 region: CASSAPTRTKLNTGELFF. In nucleotides, the CDR3 is TGTGCCAGCAGCGCCCCGACAAGGACAAAACTTAACACCGGGGAGCTGTTTTTT.

The V call is TRBV20-1, the J call TRBJ1-2; tentatively, D is TRBD1 (5 bases). Germline CDR1 is DFQATT and CDR2 is SNEGSKA (reference sequence). The ends were cut back, 4 bases at V and 5 bases at J, with 17 bases in the middle. The CDR3 has 14 amino acids. The CDR3 sequence is CSAKRGGVQYGYTF. The CDR3 coding sequence is TGCAGTGCTAAGCGCGGGGGTGTACAATATGGCTACACCTTC.

This clonotype showed up just once. The V and J genes are TRBV28 and TRBJ1-1, with TRBD1 as a possible D gene (5 bases). Germline V gives CDR1 MDHEN, CDR2 SYDVKM. The CDR3 runs 16 residues. V dropped 6 bases and J dropped 0 bases, with 17 bases sitting between them. Here the CDR3 reads CASSPGGFELNTEAFF. Written as DNA, the CDR3 is TGTGCCAGCAGCCCCGGGGGATTCGAACTGAACACTGAAGCTTTCTTT. Drawing the rest from reference TRBV28 and TRBJ1-1, the complete variable domain is DVKVTQSSRYLVKRTGEKVFLECVQDMDHENMFWYRQDPGLGLRLIYFSYDVKMKEKGDIPEGYSVSREKKERFSLILESASTNQTSMYLCASSPGGFELNTEAFFGQGTRLTVV.

This chain connects TRBV10-3 to TRBJ2-7, with D perhaps TRBD1 or TRBD2 (5 bases each). The CDR3 covers 15 residues. Germline values: CDR1 ENHRY, CDR2 SYGVKD. Trimming left V 10 bases short and J 3 bases short, with 22 bases between. The CDR3 DNA reads as TGTGCCACCGGGGCCCTGTTAGGAGTCGGCTACGAGCAGTACTTC. Amino acid sequence: CATGALLGVGYEQYF.

This chain connects TRBV3-1 to TRBJ2-1, with D tentatively TRBD2 (5 bases). V was shortened by 1 base and J by 0 bases, with 13 bases between the two germline ends. The CDR3 has 17 amino acids. CDR1 LGHDT and CDR2 YNNKEL come from the germline V gene (reference sequence). CDR3 loop: CASSQGSAGSSYNEQFF. For the CDR3, the DNA is TGTGCCAGCAGCCAAGGGTCGGCGGGTAGCTCCTACAATGAGCAGTTCTTC.

The chain combines TRBV20-1 with TRBJ1-1; 8 bases agree with TRBD1. This CDR3 is 15 amino acids long. Germline assignment: CDR1 DFQATT and CDR2 SNEGSKA (reference sequence). The junction had 10 bases not matched to a gene; V was cut back by 2 bases and J by 5 bases. In DNA form, the CDR3 reads TGCAGTGCTAGACACCCCAGGGGGCTGAGGACTGAAGCTTTCTTT. Residues: CSARHPRGLRTEAFF.

The J gene is TRBJ1-4, the V gene TRBV7-2; D is unresolved. CDR1 and CDR2 (germline): SGHTA, FQGNSA. The V end was cut by 1 base, the J end by 7 bases, with 13 bases between. CDR3 length equals 15 residues. The CDR3 region is CASSLGGQAVEKLFF. The CDR3, as DNA: TGTGCCAGCAGCTTAGGAGGGCAGGCTGTTGAAAAACTGTTTTTT.

This rearrangement joins TRBV5-1 to TRBJ2-2; 7 positions agree with TRBD1. The CDR3 extends over 17 amino acids. J lost 4 bases, V lost 1 base, and 10 bases had no gene match. Germline CDR1 SGHRS, CDR2 YFSETQ. Written as DNA, the CDR3 is TGCGCCAGCAGCTTGAGGGGGCTGGACTCGAGCACCGGGGAGCTGTTTTTT. It specifies CASSLRGLDSSTGELFF.

This clonotype appeared a single time. The CDR3 spells CASSVDQLGVYGYTF. In DNA form, the CDR3 reads TGTGCCAGCAGCGTAGACCAGCTAGGGGTCTATGGCTACACCTTC. The J gene is TRBJ1-2, the V gene TRBV9, with D perhaps matching TRBD1 (5 bases). V lost 0 bases, J lost 4 bases, and 13 bases lay in between. This CDR3 is 15 amino acids long. Germline V gives CDR1 SGDLS, CDR2 YYNGEE.

This rearrangement joins TRBV28 to TRBJ1-2; D unclear. V gave up 7 bases and J gave up 4 bases, with 10 bases separating them. Germline lookup yields CDR1 MDHEN and CDR2 SYDVKM. This CDR3 comprises 12 residues. The CDR3 sequence: CASNQGIYGYTF. CDR3 nucleotides: TGTGCCAGCAACCAAGGAATCTATGGCTACACCTTC.

The rearrangement joins TRBV6-5 to TRBJ1-3; D call uncertain. The CDR3 loop spans 15 amino acids. The ends were cut back, 0 bases at V and 0 bases at J, with 6 bases in the middle. CDR1 is MNHEY, CDR2 SVGAGI, per germline. In DNA, the CDR3 is TGTGCCAGCAGTTACTCGAAGTTCTCTGGAAACACCATATATTTT. It encodes CASSYSKFSGNTIYF.